The 13 T cell receptor beta chains below come from one sample, sequenced in a study of tumor and adjacent non-tumor tissue in lung cancer. Three rounds of nested PCR, following a modified ARM-PCR protocol, produced the TCRbeta library. TCRdb reanalysed the multiplex PCR reads using MiXCR and keeps one entry per CDR3 protein. The sample carries approximately 120,000 distinct CDR3 sequences, 62% recorded once. This sample's RNA came from whole unsorted tissue. This non-tumor lung sample came from over 3 cm beyond the tumor edge. The sample was distant non-tumor lung tissue. The receptors here all came from a man in his fifties or sixties with non-small cell lung cancer.

This clonotype was recorded only once. With a much larger clone just one base away, this may be a read error. The chain has TRBV5-1 and TRBJ2-2, with D unresolved. Trimming took 0 bases from V and 4 from J, leaving 4 bases between them. Germline assignment: CDR1 SGHRS and CDR2 YFSETQ. This CDR3 has 13 amino acids. CDR3: CASSLDVTGELFF. The CDR3 coding sequence is TGCGCCAGCAGCTTGGATGTCACCGGGGAGCTGTTTTTT.

A remark on this clonotype: With a much larger clone just one base away, this may be a read error. V and J are TRBV5-4 and TRBJ2-1; possibly TRBD1 for D (5 bases). The germline gives CDR1 SGHNT, CDR2 YYREEE (reference sequence). Trimming removed 8 bases at V and 6 bases at J, with 15 bases between. The length of the CDR3 is 13 residues. The CDR3 here is CARSPGQGNEQFF. The DNA for the CDR3 is TGTGCCAGGAGCCCAGGGCAGGGCAATGAGCAGTTCTTC.

This clonotype has a count of ten or more. The chain carries TRBV6-1 and TRBJ1-5; TRBD1 matches 7 bases. Germline assignment: CDR1 MNHNS and CDR2 SASEGT. This CDR3 spans 15 amino acids. J was trimmed by 2 bases and V by 1 base; bases with no gene match: 2. The CDR3 region is CASSEEGARNQPQHF. The CDR3 DNA is TGTGCCAGCAGTGAAGAGGGGGCGCGCAATCAGCCCCAGCATTTT.

This clonotype has only one observation. This CDR3 is missing its conserved last phenylalanine or tryptophan, likely due to a read error. J is TRBJ2-7 and V is TRBV6-2 or TRBV6-3; D unresolved. CDR1 is MNHEY and CDR2 is SVGEGT in the germline V gene. CDR3 length: 13 residues. CDR3 coding DNA: TGCGCCAGCAGACCAACACCAGGCTACGAGCAGTACTCC. Protein: CASRPTPGYEQYS.

This clonotype was detected only once. This sequence may be a read error, since a much larger clone differs from it by one base. The rearrangement joins TRBV11-1 to TRBJ2-5; D possibly corresponds to TRBD1 (6 bases). This CDR3 contains 14 residues. Germline V CDR1 and CDR2: SGHAT, FQDESV (reference sequence). CDR3 in DNA: TGTGTCAGCCGCCAGGGGTCGGTCCAAGAGACCCAGTACTTC. Amino acid sequence: CVSRQGSVQETQYF.

In this sample, this clonotype turned up once. The junction differs from germline at one of its ends, possibly a read error. V and J are TRBV2 and TRBJ2-3; D is uncertain. The germline V gene encodes CDR1 SNHLY and CDR2 FYNNEI. CDR3 length: 11 residues. This CDR3 is CACSVADTQYF. The CDR3 DNA reads TGTGCCTGCAGTGTTGCGGATACGCAGTATTTT.

In this sample, this clonotype turned up many times. This chain joins TRBV5-1 and TRBJ2-1, with 10 bases that match TRBD2. CDR1 and CDR2 from the germline V gene are SGHRS and YFSETQ. This CDR3 spans 16 amino acids. V gave up 4 bases and J gave up 2 bases; unmatched junction bases: 6. The CDR3 DNA follows: TGCGCCAGCAGCACTATAGCGGGAGGTGCCTACAATGAGCAGTTCTTC. Amino acids: CASSTIAGGAYNEQFF.

A note on this clonotype: Here the CDR3 omits its conserved ending phenylalanine or tryptophan, so a read error is the likely source. This sequence joins TRBV20-1 and TRBJ2-3; 7 bases agree with TRBD2. This CDR3 contains 14 residues. V gave up 4 bases and J gave up 6 bases; unmatched junction bases: 10. The germline V gene has CDR1 DFQATT and CDR2 SNEGSKA (reference sequence). The chain's CDR3 is CSAKLAEGPDTQYV. The CDR3 region has the DNA TGCAGTGCTAAGCTAGCGGAGGGGCCGGATACGCAGTATGTT.

Notes on this clonotype: The CDR3 does not close with the conserved phenylalanine or tryptophan, likely indicating a read error. This chain's CDR3 is CTSSQGTGGSYEQYL. CDR3 in DNA: TGTACCAGCAGCCAGGGGACAGGGGGTTCCTACGAGCAGTACTTA. The genes are TRBV5-4 and TRBJ2-7; TRBD1 agrees at 11 bases. CDR3 length: 15 residues. Germline-derived CDR1 and CDR2 are SGHNT and YYREEE (reference sequence).

This clonotype was counted ten times or more. V usage is TRBV6-2 or TRBV6-3 and J usage is TRBJ2-7; 8 bases match TRBD1. CDR1 is MNHEY and CDR2 is SVGEGT in the germline V gene. The J segment lost 5 bases and the V segment lost 5 bases, leaving 8 bases of the junction unmatched. This CDR3 has 14 residues. The CDR3: CASSHSGQGHEQYF. DNA of the CDR3: TGTGCCAGCAGTCACAGCGGACAGGGCCACGAGCAGTACTTC.

This chain links TRBV10-3 with TRBJ2-1; perhaps TRBD1 as D (6 bases). The CDR3 has 14 residues. Trimming left V 4 bases short and J 3 bases short, with 10 bases between. Germline CDR1 ENHRY, CDR2 SYGVKD. CDR3 nucleotide sequence: TGTGCCATCAGTGGGACAGAAAGCTACAATGAGCAGTTCTTC. Protein product: CAISGTESYNEQFF.

The chain employs TRBV4-2 and TRBJ2-1; D may be TRBD2 (6 bases). V was trimmed by 2 bases and J by 8 bases, leaving 19 bases between them. The CDR3 runs 16 residues. The germline V gene has CDR1 LGHNA and CDR2 YNFKEQ. This chain's CDR3 is CASSQWASSVNYEQFF. For the CDR3, the DNA is TGTGCCAGCAGCCAATGGGCGTCTAGCGTGAACTATGAGCAGTTCTTC.

With respect to this clonotype: Because it lacks the conserved phenylalanine or tryptophan at the end, this CDR3 is likely a read error. The DNA is omitted, as the CDR3 cannot be located on it reliably, and the CDR3 follows TCRdb's listing. The V gene is TRBV6-1, the J gene TRBJ2-7; whether TRBD1, the table's D call, matches the DNA was not checked. The CDR3 length is 14 residues, termini included. CDR1 is MNHNS and CDR2 is SASEGT in the germline V gene. CDR3 protein: CASNRGDSSYEQCS.